This T cell receptor beta chain stems from a study of regulatory T cells in long-lasting Graves disease. Time point noted: newly diagnosed GD, antithyroid drugs for less than 3 months. PBMC-derived RNA was used for the TCR library. This clonotype was counted ten times or more. Arm-PCR with iRepertoire HTBI primers amplified the CDR3 regions for these TCR beta libraries. TCRdb independently ran MiXCR on the multiplex PCR reads; one entry per CDR3 protein. Among just over 600,000 distinct CDR3 sequences, 15% to 20% were seen once, and the ten largest hold 15% to 20%. CDR3 length: 16 amino acids. The V gene lost 2 bases and the J gene lost 0 bases, with 14 bases spanning the gap. Separately, the same data were catalogued under a study of T cells in Graves' hyperthyroidism and ophthalmopathy. That report notes: The primer set for the first-round RT-PCR of the TCR CDR3 was HTBI.

Sequencing was performed on peripheral blood mononuclear cells (PBMCs), taken at new diagnosis, from a patient treated with antithyroid drugs. This TCR came from a young woman with Graves disease. The chain carries TRBV12-3 or TRBV12-4 and TRBJ2-7; the D gene could be TRBD1 or TRBD2 (5 bases each). The CDR3 bases are TGTGCCAGCAGTTTATCAACCGGGACGGGCTCCTACGAGCAGTACTTC. Amino acids: CASSLSTGTGSYEQYF.